The sequence of this TCR beta chain was determined in a study of cytomegalovirus exposure and HLA in healthy donors. PCR primers comprised 60 Vbeta and 13 Jbeta primers. The protocol was immunoSEQ multiplex PCR, while the TCRdb copy is restricted to in-frame clones and leaves out a portion. Of more than 90,000 clones in the sample, about 81% were seen once. Unmatched junction bases numbered 5, after V lost 7 bases and J lost 1 base. CDR1 is LNHNV, CDR2 YYDKDF, per germline (reference sequence). This CDR3 comprises 14 residues. The TCR originated in a man aged 45-60 years in good health and CMV-seronegative. Material: PBMCs. V usage is TRBV15 and J usage is TRBJ2-3, with TRBD1 matching over 7 bases. The DNA for the CDR3 is TGTGCCACCAAAGCTGGACAGGGCACAGATACGCAGTATTTT. Residues: CATKAGQGTDTQYF.